The present T cell receptor beta chain was sequenced within a study of a mutant IDH1 vaccine in newly diagnosed glioma. Study-wide background: The treated group averaged 40.4 years old and was 62.5% male, approximately 38% female.

The V gene lost 4 bases and the J gene lost 2 bases, with 14 bases spanning the gap. CDR1 and CDR2 (germline): SGDLS, YYNGEE. The CDR3 loop spans 15 amino acids. Note on this clone: Antigen: not known.

Sequenced by immunoSEQ multiplex PCR; TCRdb stores in-frame clones only, minus some. The sample contains about 48,000 clones, around 80% of which appear only once. The time point: week 35, safety follow-up. Doses of 300 ug of mutant IDH1 20-mer peptide were given with topical imiquimod. Donors had new IDH1-mutant astrocytomas of WHO grade 3 or 4 (ATRX-lost). The sample consisted of PBMCs, taken from a glioma patient whose treatment included an IDH1 peptide vaccine. The V and J genes are TRBV9 and TRBJ2-3; D unresolved. The sequence came from a man aged 35 to 55 with glioma. The CDR3 DNA reads as TGTGCCAGCAGCCCCCACCCCCGATCCACAGATACGCAGTATTTT. It encodes CASSPHPRSTDTQYF.